These 22 T cell receptor beta chains originate from one sample sequenced in a study of blood T cell repertoires in COVID-19. Only in-frame clones appear in the TCRdb table, and some are missing; sequencing was by immunoSEQ multiplex PCR. The sample carries 210,000 or so clones, around 82% recorded once. What was sequenced was PBMCs or T cells enriched from blood (not recorded which). The source is a woman in her forties with acute COVID-19.

This chain connects TRBV5-1 to TRBJ2-1; D remains unclear. Germline V gives CDR1 SGHRS, CDR2 YFSETQ. The CDR3 is 12 residues long. Trimming stripped 1 base from V and 11 bases from J, with 10 bases between. CDR3 coding DNA: TGCGCCAGCAGCTTGCCTGGTGAGAAGCAGTTCTTC. It specifies CASSLPGEKQFF.

This clone occurred once. The V and J genes are TRBV4-1 and TRBJ1-4, with D maybe TRBD1 (6 bases). This CDR3 spans 16 amino acids. The V gene lost 5 bases and the J gene lost 1 base, with 14 bases spanning the gap. Germline V gene data show CDR1 as MGHRA and CDR2 as YSYEKL. The CDR3: CASSFRDTITNEKLFF. CDR3 bases: TGCGCCAGCAGCTTCCGGGACACGATAACTAATGAAAAACTGTTTTTT.

This CDR3 is CASSRSGRQETQYF. The DNA of the CDR3 is TGTGCCAGCAGCCGTAGCGGGCGACAAGAGACCCAGTACTTC. The chain links TRBV3-1 (or the pseudogene TRBV3-2) to TRBJ2-5; 7 nucleotides agree with TRBD2. The germline CDR1 and CDR2 sequences are LGHDT and YNNKEL (reference sequence). V shed 4 bases and J 2 bases; nucleotides not matched to a gene: 4. This CDR3 is built from 14 residues.

This chain uses TRBV5-1 with TRBJ2-3; D is unclear. V was trimmed by 2 bases and J by 1 base, leaving 5 bases between them. The V gene's germline CDR1 is SGHRS and CDR2 YFSETQ. This CDR3 is built from 13 residues. CDR3 protein: CASSFLGTDTQYF. CDR3 nucleotides: TGCGCCAGCAGCTTTCTAGGCACAGATACGCAGTATTTT.

This chain connects TRBV14 to TRBJ2-7, with 8 nucleotides matching TRBD1. This CDR3 has 14 residues. V shed 4 bases, J shed 6 bases, and the junction held 8 bases outside the gene matches. CDR1 and CDR2 (germline): SGHDN, FVKESK. The CDR3 DNA follows: TGTGCCAGCAGCCTTGGACAGGGATTAGGCGAGCAGTACTTC. Its translation is CASSLGQGLGEQYF.

Here the CDR3 DNA reads TGTGCCAGCAGCTCCGTCCAGAATGAGCAGTTCTTC. Translation: CASSSVQNEQFF. The rearrangement joins TRBV7-9 to TRBJ2-1; D is undetermined. This CDR3 region has 12 residues. CDR1 is SEHNR, CDR2 FQNEAQ, per germline (reference sequence). Deletions cut 4 bases from V and 7 bases from J, with 8 bases between.

This rearrangement joins TRBV4-2 to TRBJ1-4, with D possibly TRBD1 on 6 matching bases. The CDR3 loop spans 17 amino acids. From germline, CDR1 is LGHNA and CDR2 YNFKEQ. V was cut by 1 base and J by 3 bases, with 15 bases left in between. This CDR3 is CASSQVGAGAANEKLFF. The CDR3 nucleotides are TGTGCCAGCAGCCAAGTCGGGGCGGGGGCGGCTAATGAAAAACTGTTTTTT.

The chain couples TRBV19 to TRBJ1-4; 9 nucleotides align to TRBD1. V was clipped by 4 bases and J by 5 bases; unmatched bases: 8. CDR1 and CDR2 (germline): LNHDA, SQIVND (reference sequence). The CDR3 loop spans 16 amino acids. The CDR3 coding sequence is TGTGCCAGTAGTAGGGGACAGGGAAGGGCCAATGAAAAACTGTTTTTT. The encoded protein is CASSRGQGRANEKLFF.

The J gene is TRBJ2-7, the V gene TRBV28; 10 bases fit TRBD1. J was trimmed by 0 bases and V by 6 bases; bases with no gene match: 8. The CDR3 consists of 16 residues. The germline V gene encodes CDR1 MDHEN and CDR2 SYDVKM. The DNA of the CDR3 is TGTGCCAGCAGCCCATCCCGGGACAGGGGCTCCTACGAGCAGTACTTC. Protein: CASSPSRDRGSYEQYF.

The chain links TRBV2 to TRBJ1-1, with a weak D call TRBD1 (5 bases). V was clipped by 7 bases and J by 5 bases, with 11 bases between them. This CDR3 comprises 12 residues. CDR1 and CDR2 from the germline V gene are SNHLY and FYNNEI. The CDR3 DNA follows: TGTGCCAGCAACGCAAGGGGAACTGAAGCTTTCTTT. Amino acid sequence: CASNARGTEAFF.

The V call is TRBV18, the J call TRBJ2-3; 7 bases map to TRBD2. The CDR3 runs 15 residues. CDR1 and CDR2 from the germline V gene are KGHSH and LQKENI. With 6 bases clipped from V and 2 bases from J, the junction kept 8 bases outside the gene matches. Here the CDR3 DNA reads TGTGCCAGCTCGGGACGCGGGGGTGACACAGATACGCAGTATTTT. Protein sequence: CASSGRGGDTDTQYF.

The chain uses TRBV7-2 and TRBJ2-2, with a possible D match to TRBD1 (6 bases). The CDR3 runs 17 residues. Germline CDR1 SGHTA, CDR2 FQGNSA. V was clipped by 3 bases and J by 0 bases, with 14 bases between them. The CDR3, as DNA: TGTGCCAGCAGCTTCCTCCCCGGGACAACGAACACCGGGGAGCTGTTTTTT. Residues: CASSFLPGTTNTGELFF.

The chain uses TRBV3-1 (or the pseudogene TRBV3-2) and TRBJ2-4, with unresolved D. The CDR3 is 15 residues long. The germline V gene has CDR1 LGHDT and CDR2 YNNKEL (reference sequence). Trimming stripped 3 bases from V and 0 bases from J, with 9 bases between. As DNA, the CDR3 is TGTGCCAGCAGCCACCGTAATCTAGCCAAAAACATTCAGTACTTC. It translates to CASSHRNLAKNIQYF.

The rearrangement joins TRBV28 to TRBJ2-1; perhaps TRBD1 as D (7 bases). The CDR3 is 15 amino acids. From germline, CDR1 is MDHEN and CDR2 SYDVKM. The V gene lost 8 bases and the J gene lost 2 bases, with 16 bases spanning the gap. CDR3 amino acids: CASGSGGTAYNEQFF. The CDR3 coding sequence is TGTGCCAGCGGGAGCGGCGGGACAGCCTACAATGAGCAGTTCTTC.

The chain uses TRBV2 and TRBJ1-5; no reliable D call. The germline V gene has CDR1 SNHLY and CDR2 FYNNEI. V was shortened by 6 bases and J by 3 bases, with 12 bases between the two germline ends. The CDR3 loop spans 14 amino acids. The CDR3 DNA follows: TGTGCCAGCAGATCCTTGGGCCACAATCAGCCCCAGCATTTT. This translates into CASRSLGHNQPQHF.

Worth noting for this clone: It is likely a read error, because the conserved phenylalanine at the end of the CDR3 is missing. The DNA is left out, because the CDR3 cannot be placed on it with certainty; the CDR3 is given as TCRdb lists it. The rearrangement links TRBV6-5 to TRBJ1-1; TRBD1, the table's D call, was not compared with the DNA. The germline CDR1 and CDR2 sequences are MNHEY and SVGAGI. The CDR3 extends over 13 residues, inclusive of both ends. The CDR3 is CASTETLQGRGSV.

The chain links TRBV7-9 to TRBJ2-7; 8 bases are shared with TRBD1. Trimming took 5 bases from V and 3 from J; bases not matched to a gene: 9. This CDR3 comprises 15 residues. Germline V lookup: CDR1 SEHNR, CDR2 FQNEAQ (reference sequence). CDR3 sequence (DNA): TGTGCCAGCAGCACGGGGGAGACAGGGGTCTACGAGCAGTACTTC. Translating it yields CASSTGETGVYEQYF. The whole variable domain, filled in from reference TRBV7-9 and TRBJ2-7, reads DTGVSQNPRHKITKRGQNVTFRCDPISEHNRLYWYRQTLGQGPEFLTYFQNEAQLEKSRLLSDRFSAERPKGSFSTLEIQRTEQGDSAMYLCASSTGETGVYEQYFGPGTRLTVT.

This chain joins TRBV29-1 and TRBJ1-2; no firm D call. This CDR3 comprises 15 residues. The V and J ends lost 0 bases and 3 bases respectively, with 14 bases between them. Germline lookup yields CDR1 SQVTM and CDR2 ANQGSEA. CDR3 in amino acids: CSVEDPGRRDYGYTF. CDR3 bases: TGCAGCGTTGAAGATCCCGGCAGGCGTGACTATGGCTACACCTTC.

This clone was detected a few times. The rearrangement uses TRBV30 and TRBJ1-2, with D maybe TRBD1 (6 bases). Germline V gene lookup returns CDR1 GTSNPN and CDR2 SVGIG (reference sequence). The CDR3 sequence is 12 residues long. Trimming stripped 4 bases from V and 4 bases from J, with 10 bases between. CDR3 sequence reads: CAWTQGSYGYTF. DNA of the CDR3: TGTGCCTGGACCCAGGGGTCCTATGGCTACACCTTC.

The V and J genes are TRBV27 and TRBJ2-5; 7 nucleotides align to TRBD2. The CDR3 length is 16 residues. V lost 5 bases to trimming and J lost 4 bases; unmatched junction nucleotides: 13. The germline V gene has CDR1 MNHEY and CDR2 SMNVEV (reference sequence). CDR3 DNA: TGTGCCAGCAGTCCCGGACTAGGTTTCATCGGAGAGACCCAGTACTTC. Translation: CASSPGLGFIGETQYF.

The chain links TRBV6-5 to TRBJ1-1, with D maybe TRBD1 (6 bases). The V and J ends lost 6 bases and 11 bases respectively, with 22 bases between them. CDR1 is MNHEY, CDR2 SVGAGI, per germline. The CDR3 contains 14 residues. The CDR3 bases are TGTGCCAGCAGGGGGACGGGAACCGACAGGAACGCTTTCTTT. Residues: CASRGTGTDRNAFF.

V and J are TRBV4-2 and TRBJ1-1; D call uncertain. The length of the CDR3 is 15 residues. The V and J ends lost 1 base and 1 base respectively, with 10 bases between them. Germline loops: CDR1 LGHNA, CDR2 YNFKEQ. The CDR3: CASSQGRAQNTEAFF. CDR3 nucleotides: TGTGCCAGCAGCCAAGGGCGGGCTCAGAACACTGAAGCTTTCTTT.